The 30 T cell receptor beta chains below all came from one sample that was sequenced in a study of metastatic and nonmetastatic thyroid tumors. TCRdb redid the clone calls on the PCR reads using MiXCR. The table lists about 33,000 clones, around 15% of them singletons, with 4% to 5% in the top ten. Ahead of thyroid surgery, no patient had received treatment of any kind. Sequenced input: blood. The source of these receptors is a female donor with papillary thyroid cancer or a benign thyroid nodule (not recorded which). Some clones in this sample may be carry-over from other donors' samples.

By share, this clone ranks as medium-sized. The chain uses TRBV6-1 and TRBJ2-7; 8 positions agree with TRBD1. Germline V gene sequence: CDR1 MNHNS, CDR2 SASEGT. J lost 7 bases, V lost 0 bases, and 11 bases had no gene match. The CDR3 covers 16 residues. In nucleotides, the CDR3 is TGTGCCAGCAGTGAAGCTCCCGGGCAGGGGGCCGATGAGCAGTACTTC. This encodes CASSEAPGQGADEQYF.

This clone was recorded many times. This CDR3 reads CASSLRYEDEQYF. CDR3 nucleotide sequence: TGCGCCAGCAGCTTGAGGTACGAAGACGAGCAGTACTTC. The chain joins TRBV5-1 to TRBJ2-7, with D uncertain. The ends were cut back, 1 base at V and 5 bases at J, with 10 bases in the middle. This CDR3 is built from 13 residues. Germline loops: CDR1 SGHRS, CDR2 YFSETQ.

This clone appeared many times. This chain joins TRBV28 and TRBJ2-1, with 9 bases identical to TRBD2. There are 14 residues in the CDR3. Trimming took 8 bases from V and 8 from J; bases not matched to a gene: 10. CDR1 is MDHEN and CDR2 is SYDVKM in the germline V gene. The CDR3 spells CASQGLARGDEQFF. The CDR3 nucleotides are TGTGCCAGCCAGGGACTAGCACGTGGGGATGAGCAGTTCTTC.

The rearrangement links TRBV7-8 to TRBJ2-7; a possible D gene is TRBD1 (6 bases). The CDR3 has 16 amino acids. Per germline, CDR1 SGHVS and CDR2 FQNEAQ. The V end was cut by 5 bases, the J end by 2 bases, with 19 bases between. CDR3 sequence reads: CASSRRQEEMPYEQYF. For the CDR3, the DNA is TGTGCCAGCAGCCGTAGACAGGAGGAAATGCCCTACGAGCAGTACTTC.

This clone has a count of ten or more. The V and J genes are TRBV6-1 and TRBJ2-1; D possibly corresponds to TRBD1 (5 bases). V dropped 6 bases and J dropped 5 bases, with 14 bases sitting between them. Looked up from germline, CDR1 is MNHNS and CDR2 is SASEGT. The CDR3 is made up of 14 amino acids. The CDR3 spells CASSPVGANNEQFF. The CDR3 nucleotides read TGTGCCAGCAGCCCCGTAGGGGCCAACAATGAGCAGTTCTTC.

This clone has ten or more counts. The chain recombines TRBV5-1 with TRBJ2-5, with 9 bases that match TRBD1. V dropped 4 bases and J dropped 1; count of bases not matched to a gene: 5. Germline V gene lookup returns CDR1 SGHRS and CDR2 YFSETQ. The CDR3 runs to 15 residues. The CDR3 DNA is TGCGCCAGCAGCGGACAGGGGTCTCCCCAAGAGACCCAGTACTTC. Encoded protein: CASSGQGSPQETQYF.

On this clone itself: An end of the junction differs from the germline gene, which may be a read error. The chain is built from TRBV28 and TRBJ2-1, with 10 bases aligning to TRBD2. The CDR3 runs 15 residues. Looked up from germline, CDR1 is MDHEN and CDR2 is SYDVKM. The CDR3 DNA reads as TGTGCCAGCAGTAACGGACTAGCGGTCGGCGATGATCAGTTCTTC. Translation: CASSNGLAVGDDQFF.

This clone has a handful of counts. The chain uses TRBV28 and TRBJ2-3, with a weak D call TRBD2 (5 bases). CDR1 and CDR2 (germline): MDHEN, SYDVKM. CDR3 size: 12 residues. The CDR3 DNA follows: TGTGACACCTCGCGGGTCACAGATACGCAGTATTTT. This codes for CDTSRVTDTQYF.

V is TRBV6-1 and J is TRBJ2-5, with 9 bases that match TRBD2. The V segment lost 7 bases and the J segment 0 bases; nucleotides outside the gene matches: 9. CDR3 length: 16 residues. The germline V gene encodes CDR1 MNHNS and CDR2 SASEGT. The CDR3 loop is CASILAGQAYQETQYF. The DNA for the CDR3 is TGTGCCAGCATCCTAGCGGGGCAGGCCTACCAAGAGACCCAGTACTTC.

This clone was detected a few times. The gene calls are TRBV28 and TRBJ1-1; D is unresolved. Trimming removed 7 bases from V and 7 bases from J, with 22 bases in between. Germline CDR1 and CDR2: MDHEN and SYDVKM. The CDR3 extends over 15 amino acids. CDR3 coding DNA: TGTGCCAGCACCTTAGCAGAAGGTCTTCGGGGTGAAGCTTTCTTT. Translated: CASTLAEGLRGEAFF.

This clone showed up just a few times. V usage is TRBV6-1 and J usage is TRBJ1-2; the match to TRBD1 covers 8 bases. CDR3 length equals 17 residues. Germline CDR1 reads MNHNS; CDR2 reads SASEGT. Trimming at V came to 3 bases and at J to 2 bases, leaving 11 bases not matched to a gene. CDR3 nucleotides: TGTGCCAGCAGTGATTTGACCGCAGGGGGCGCGAACTATGGCTACACCTTC. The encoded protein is CASSDLTAGGANYGYTF.

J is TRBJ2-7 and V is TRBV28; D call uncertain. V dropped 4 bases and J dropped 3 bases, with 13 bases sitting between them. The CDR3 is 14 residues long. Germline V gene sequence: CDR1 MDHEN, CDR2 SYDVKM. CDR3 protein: CASSYQCRCYEQYF. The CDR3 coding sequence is TGTGCCAGCAGTTATCAGTGTCGGTGCTACGAGCAGTACTTC.

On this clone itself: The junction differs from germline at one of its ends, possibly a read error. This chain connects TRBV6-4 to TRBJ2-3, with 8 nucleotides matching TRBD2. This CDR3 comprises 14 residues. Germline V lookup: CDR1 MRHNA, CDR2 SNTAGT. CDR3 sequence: CAISEAGGTDTQYF. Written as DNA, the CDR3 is TGTGCCATCAGTGAAGCGGGGGGCACAGATACGCAGTATTTT.

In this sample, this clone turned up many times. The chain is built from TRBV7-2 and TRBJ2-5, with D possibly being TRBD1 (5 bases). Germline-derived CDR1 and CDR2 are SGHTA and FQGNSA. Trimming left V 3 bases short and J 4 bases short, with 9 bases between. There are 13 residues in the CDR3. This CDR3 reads CASSLGRAETQYF. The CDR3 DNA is TGTGCCAGCAGCTTGGGCAGGGCAGAGACCCAGTACTTC.

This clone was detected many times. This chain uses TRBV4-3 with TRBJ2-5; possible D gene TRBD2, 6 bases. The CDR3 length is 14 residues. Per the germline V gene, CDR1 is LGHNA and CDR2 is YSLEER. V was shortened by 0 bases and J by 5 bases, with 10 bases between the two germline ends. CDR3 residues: CASSQDTAGETQYF. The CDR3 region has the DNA TGCGCCAGCAGCCAAGACACGGCGGGGGAGACCCAGTACTTC.

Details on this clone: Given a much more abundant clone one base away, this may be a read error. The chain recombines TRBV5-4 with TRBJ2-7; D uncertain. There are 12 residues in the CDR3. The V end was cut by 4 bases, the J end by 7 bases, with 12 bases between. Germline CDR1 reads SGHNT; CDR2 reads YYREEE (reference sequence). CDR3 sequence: CASSLSGGEQYF. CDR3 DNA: TGTGCCAGCAGCCTGAGTGGCGGTGAGCAGTACTTC.

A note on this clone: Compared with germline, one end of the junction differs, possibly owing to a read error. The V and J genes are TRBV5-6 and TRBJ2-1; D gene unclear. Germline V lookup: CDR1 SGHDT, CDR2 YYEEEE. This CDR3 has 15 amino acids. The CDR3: CAGSLEISRDNEQFF. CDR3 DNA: TGTGCCGGCAGCTTGGAAATTTCACGAGACAATGAGCAGTTCTTC.

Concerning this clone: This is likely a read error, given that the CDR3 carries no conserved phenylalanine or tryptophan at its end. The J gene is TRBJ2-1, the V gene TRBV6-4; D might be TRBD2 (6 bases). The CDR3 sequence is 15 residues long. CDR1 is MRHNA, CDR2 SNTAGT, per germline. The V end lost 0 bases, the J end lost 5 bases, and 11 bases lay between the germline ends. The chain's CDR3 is CASSDSSSDNNEQFL. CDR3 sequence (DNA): TGTGCCAGCAGTGACTCGTCTAGCGACAACAATGAGCAGTTCTTA.

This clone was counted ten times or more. The CDR3 nucleotides read TGTGCCAGCAGCTCGGGGGTGGGGGAGACCCAGTACTTC. Amino acid sequence: CASSSGVGETQYF. The chain joins TRBV3-1 to TRBJ2-5; possibly TRBD2 for D (6 bases). V was cut by 5 bases and J by 5 bases, with 12 bases left in between. The CDR3 extends over 13 amino acids. CDR1 LGHDT and CDR2 YNNKEL come from the germline V gene (reference sequence).

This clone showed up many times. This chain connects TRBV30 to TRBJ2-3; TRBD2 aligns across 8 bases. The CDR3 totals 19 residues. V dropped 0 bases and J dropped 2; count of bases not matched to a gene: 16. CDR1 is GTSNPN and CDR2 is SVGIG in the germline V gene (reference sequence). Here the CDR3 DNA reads TGTGCCTGGAGTGTCTGGCGGGGGGACCTATTTTCAGACACAGATACGCAGTATTTT. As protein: CAWSVWRGDLFSDTDTQYF.

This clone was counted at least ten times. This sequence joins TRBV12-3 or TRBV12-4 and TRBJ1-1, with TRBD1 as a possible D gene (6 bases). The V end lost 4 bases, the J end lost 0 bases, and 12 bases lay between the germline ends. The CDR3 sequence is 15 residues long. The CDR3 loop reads CASSSIEGVNTEAFF. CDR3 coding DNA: TGTGCCAGCAGTTCGATCGAGGGGGTGAACACTGAAGCTTTCTTT.

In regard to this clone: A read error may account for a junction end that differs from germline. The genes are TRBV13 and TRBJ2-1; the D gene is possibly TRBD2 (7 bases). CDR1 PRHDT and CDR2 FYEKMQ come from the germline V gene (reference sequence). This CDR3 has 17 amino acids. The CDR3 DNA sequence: TGTGCCAGCAGGCCTCGGGGGGCGTCGTACTCCTCCAATGAGCAGTTCTTC. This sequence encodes CASRPRGASYSSNEQFF.

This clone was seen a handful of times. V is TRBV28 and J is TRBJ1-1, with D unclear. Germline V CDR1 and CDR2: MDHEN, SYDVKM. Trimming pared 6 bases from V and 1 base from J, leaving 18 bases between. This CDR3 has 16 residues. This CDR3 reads CASSSLWGTANTEAFF. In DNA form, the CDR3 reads TGTGCCAGCAGCTCCCTATGGGGTACAGCGAACACTGAAGCTTTCTTT.

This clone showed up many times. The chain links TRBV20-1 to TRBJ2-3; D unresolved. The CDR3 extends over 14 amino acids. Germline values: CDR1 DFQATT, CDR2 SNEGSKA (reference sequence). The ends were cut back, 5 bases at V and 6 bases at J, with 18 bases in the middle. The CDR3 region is CSAPLIGQFDTQYF. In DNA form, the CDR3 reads TGCAGTGCTCCCCTCATTGGGCAGTTTGATACGCAGTATTTT.

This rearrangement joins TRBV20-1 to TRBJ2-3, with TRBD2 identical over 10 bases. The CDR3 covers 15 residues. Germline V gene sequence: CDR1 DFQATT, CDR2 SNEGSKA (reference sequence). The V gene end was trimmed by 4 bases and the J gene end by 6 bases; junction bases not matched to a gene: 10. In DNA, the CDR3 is TGCAGTGCTATTTCGGCTAGCGGGGGTTGTGATACGCAGTATTTT. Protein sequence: CSAISASGGCDTQYF.

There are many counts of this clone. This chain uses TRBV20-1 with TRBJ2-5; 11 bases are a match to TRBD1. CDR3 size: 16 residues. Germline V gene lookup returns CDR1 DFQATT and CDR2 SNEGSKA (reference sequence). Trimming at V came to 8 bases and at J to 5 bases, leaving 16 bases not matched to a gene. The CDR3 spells CSPQIPRTGGLETQYF. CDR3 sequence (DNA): TGCAGTCCACAAATACCCAGGACAGGGGGCTTGGAGACCCAGTACTTC.

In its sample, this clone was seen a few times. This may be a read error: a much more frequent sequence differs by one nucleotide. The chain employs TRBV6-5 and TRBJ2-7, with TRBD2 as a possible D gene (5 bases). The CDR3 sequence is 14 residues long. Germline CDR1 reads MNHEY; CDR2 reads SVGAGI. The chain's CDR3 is CASIYSPGRDEQYF. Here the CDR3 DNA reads TGTGCCAGCATTTACTCGCCGGGAAGGGACGAGCAGTACTTC.

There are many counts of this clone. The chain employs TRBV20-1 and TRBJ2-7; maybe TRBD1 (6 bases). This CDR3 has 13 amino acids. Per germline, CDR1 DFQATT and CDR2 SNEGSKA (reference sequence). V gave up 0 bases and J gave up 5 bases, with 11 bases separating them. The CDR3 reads CSAREDSLDEQYF. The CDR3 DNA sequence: TGCAGTGCTAGAGAGGACAGTCTCGACGAGCAGTACTTC.

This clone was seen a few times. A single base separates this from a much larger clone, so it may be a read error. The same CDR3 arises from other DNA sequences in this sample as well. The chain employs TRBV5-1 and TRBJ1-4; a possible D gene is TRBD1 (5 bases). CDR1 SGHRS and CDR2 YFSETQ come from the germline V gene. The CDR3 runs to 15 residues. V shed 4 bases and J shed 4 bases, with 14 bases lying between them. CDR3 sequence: CASSPGDGDNEKLFF. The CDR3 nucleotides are TGCGCCAGCAGCCCGGGGGACGGTGATAATGAAAAACTGTTTTTT.

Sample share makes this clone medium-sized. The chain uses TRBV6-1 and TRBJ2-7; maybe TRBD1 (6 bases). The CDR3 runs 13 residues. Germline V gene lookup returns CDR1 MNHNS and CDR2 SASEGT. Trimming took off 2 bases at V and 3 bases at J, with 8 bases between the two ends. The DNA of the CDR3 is TGTGCCAGCAGTGAATACAGGGACTACGAGCAGTACTTC. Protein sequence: CASSEYRDYEQYF.